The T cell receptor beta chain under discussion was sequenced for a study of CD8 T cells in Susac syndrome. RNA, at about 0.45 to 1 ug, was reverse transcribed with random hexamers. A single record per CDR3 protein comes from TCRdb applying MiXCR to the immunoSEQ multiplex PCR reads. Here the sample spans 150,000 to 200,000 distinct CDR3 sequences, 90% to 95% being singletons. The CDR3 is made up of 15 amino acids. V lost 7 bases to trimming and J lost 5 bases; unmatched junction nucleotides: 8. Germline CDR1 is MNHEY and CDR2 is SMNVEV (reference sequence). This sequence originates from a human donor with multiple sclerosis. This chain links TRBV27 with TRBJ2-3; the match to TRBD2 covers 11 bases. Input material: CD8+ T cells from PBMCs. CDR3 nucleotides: TGTGCCAGCATAACCGGCCTAGCGGGAGGAGATACGCAGTATTTT. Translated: CASITGLAGGDTQYF.